The rows below give T cell receptor beta chains drawn from one sample of a study of T cells in Graves' hyperthyroidism and ophthalmopathy. TCRdb re-derived calls from the multiplex PCR reads in MiXCR, one entry per CDR3 protein. This sample has over 700,000 distinct CDR3 sequences; about a third occur once, and the top ten carry more than 25%. The sequenced sample consisted of blood. Every receptor here comes from a woman aged 40 to 49 with Graves' hyperthyroidism. The CDR3 runs from the conserved cysteine through the conserved F or W. A D gene is named only where the DNA matches it firmly. Some rows have no size entry. The others give once, few or many, or a class for an expanded clone.

. | TRBJ2-1 | TRBV7-3 | . | CASSLELHNEQFF | TGTGCCAGCAGCTTAGAACTACACAATGAGCAGTTCTTC
many | TRBJ2-7 | TRBV19 | TRBD2 | CASSIGRASSYEQYF | TGTGCCAGTAGTATCGGGAGGGCCAGCTCCTACGAGCAGTACTTC
. | TRBJ1-5 | TRBV19 | TRBD1 | CASSTAGTGTIWGNQPQHF | TGTGCCAGTAGCACCGCGGGGACAGGGACAATTTGGGGCAATCAGCCCCAGCATTTT
. | TRBJ2-3 | TRBV7-9 | . | CASRAPTDTQYF | TGTGCCAGCAGGGCCCCCACAGATACGCAGTATTTT
. | TRBJ2-2 | TRBV10-2 | . | CASSYSGLRTTGELFF | TGTGCCAGCAGTTACTCGGGACTCCGTACCACCGGGGAGCTGTTTTTT
many | TRBJ1-4 | TRBV29-1 | . | CSVEAADLNEKLFF | TGCAGCGTTGAAGCCGCGGACCTTAATGAAAAACTGTTTTTT
many | TRBJ1-6 | TRBV12-3/TRBV12-4 | . | CASSFADNSPLHF | TGTGCCAGCAGTTTTGCAGATAATTCACCCCTCCACTTT
. | TRBJ2-7 | TRBV15 | . | CATSRTTGGSYEQYF | TGTGCCACCAGCAGAACAACAGGAGGATCCTACGAGCAGTACTTC
. | TRBJ1-5 | TRBV19 | TRBD1 | CASSMVGGTEGLYSNQPQHF | TGTGCCAGTAGTATGGTCGGTGGGACAGAGGGACTTTATAGCAATCAGCCCCAGCATTTT
. | TRBJ2-7 | TRBV6-1 | TRBD1 | CASVPGQSYEQYF | TGTGCCAGTGTCCCGGGACAGAGCTACGAGCAGTACTTC
many | TRBJ2-7 | TRBV5-1 | . | CASSPPGDEQYF | TGTGCCAGCAGTCCCCCCGGCGACGAGCAGTACTTC
few | TRBJ1-2 | TRBV7-2 | . | CASSLYPPPGGYTF | TGTGCCAGCAGCTTATATCCACCCCCCGGTGGCTACACCTTC
. | TRBJ2-3 | TRBV12-3/TRBV12-4 | . | CASSPGDRPHTDTQYF | TGTGCCAGCAGTCCTGGGGACCGCCCTCACACAGATACGCAGTATTTT
few | TRBJ2-2 | TRBV5-6 | . | CASSLGRGPNTGELFF | TGTGCCAGCAGCTTGGGTCGCGGGCCCAACACCGGGGAGCTGTTTTTT
. | TRBJ1-2 | TRBV6-5 | TRBD1 | CASRETGTGTYGYTF | TGCGCCAGCAGGGAGACCGGGACAGGGACGTATGGCTACACCTTC
few | TRBJ2-5 | TRBV28 | TRBD2 | CASSYGGLETQYF | TGTGCCAGCAGTTACGGGGGGTTAGAGACCCAGTACTTC
few | TRBJ2-5 | TRBV7-2 | TRBD2 | CASSLVGLVEETQYF | TGTGCCAGCAGCTTAGTGGGACTAGTGGAAGAGACCCAGTACTTC
many | TRBJ2-5 | TRBV20-1 | . | CSASITASETQYF | TGCAGTGCTAGTATCACAGCGTCTGAGACCCAGTACTTC
many | TRBJ1-1 | TRBV4-2 | . | CASSRIGIEAFF | TGTGCCAGCAGTCGGATTGGGATTGAAGCTTTCTTT
once | TRBJ1-2 | TRBV19 | . | CASNRGRNYGYTF | TGTGCCAGTAACCGCGGGCGGAACTATGGCTACACCTTC
. | TRBJ2-7 | TRBV5-1 | . | CASSTMTGYEQYF | TGCGCCAGCAGCACGATGACAGGCTACGAGCAGTACTTC
few | TRBJ1-5 | TRBV5-1 | . | CATTRRQAYSNQPQHF | TGCGCCACCACACGCCGACAGGCTTATAGCAATCAGCCCCAGCATTTT
. | TRBJ1-4 | TRBV19 | . | CASSYSGDGLGKLFF | TGTGCCAGTAGTTACTCAGGGGACGGACTTGGCAAACTGTTTTTT
. | TRBJ2-5 | TRBV7-2 | . | CASSWTQYF | TGTGCCAGCTCGTGGACCCAGTACTTC
. | TRBJ1-2 | TRBV10-3 | . | CATALGRINYGYTF | TGTGCCACCGCTTTGGGACGGATTAACTATGGCTACACCTTC
many | TRBJ1-4 | TRBV5-1 | . | CASSSTAGRGEKLFF | TGCGCCAGCAGCTCTACAGCGGGGCGCGGTGAAAAACTGTTTTTT
. | TRBJ1-2 | TRBV7-9 | . | CASSQSQGNTF | TGTGCCAGCAGCCAATCGCAGGGAAACACCTTC
few | TRBJ2-7 | TRBV10-3 | TRBD2 | CAISIFSAGAGYEQYF | TGTGCCATATCTATTTTCTCAGCGGGAGCCGGCTACGAGCAGTACTTC
. | TRBJ2-3 | TRBV10-1 | . | CASSESRDTQYF | TGCGCCAGCAGTGAGTCTAGAGATACGCAGTATTTT
. | TRBJ1-1 | TRBV7-9 | . | CASLSPTGTEAFF | TGTGCCAGTCTAAGCCCGACGGGCACTGAAGCTTTCTTT
. | TRBJ1-2 | TRBV7-9 | TRBD1 | CASSQGTGANYGYTF | TGCGCCAGCAGCCAAGGGACAGGGGCGAACTATGGCTACACCTTC